Listed here are 10 T cell receptor beta chains from one sample, sequenced in a study of breast tumors, draining lymph nodes, adjacent tissues. Each CDR3 protein is one row after TCRdb ran MiXCR on the multiplex PCR reads. The table shows fewer than 30,000 distinct CDR3 sequences, with approximately 63% occurring only once. The sequencing input was tumor-adjacent breast tissue. Source of these receptors: a female donor with breast cancer. Some clones in this sample may be carry-over from other donors' samples.

The chain is built from TRBV3-1 and TRBJ2-7; either TRBD1 or TRBD2 may fit D (5 bases each). The CDR3 runs to 15 residues. Trimming cost V 3 bases and J 5 bases, with 17 bases left between them. CDR1 and CDR2 (germline): LGHDT, YNNKEL (reference sequence). In DNA, the CDR3 is TGTGCCAGCAGCCATGGGGGAGTAGCGTCCGACGAGCAGTACTTC. Translated, it gives CASSHGGVASDEQYF.

This clonotype was detected ten times or more. CDR3 amino acids: CASRDGQTYSNQPQHF. The CDR3 DNA reads as TGTGCCAGCAGGGACGGACAGACATATAGCAATCAGCCCCAGCATTTT. The chain joins TRBV6-1 to TRBJ1-5, with D possibly being TRBD1 (6 bases). This CDR3 has 16 amino acids. Germline loops: CDR1 MNHNS, CDR2 SASEGT. Trimming removed 6 bases from V and 0 bases from J, with 15 bases in between.

On this clonotype: One base away lies a much larger clone, so this may be a sequencing read error. V gene TRBV6-6 combines with J gene TRBJ2-5; tentatively, D is TRBD1 (5 bases). Germline V gives CDR1 MNHNY, CDR2 SVGAGI (reference sequence). The CDR3 is 16 residues long. Between the trimmed V and J ends, which lost 2 bases and 7 bases, there was a span of 20 bases. The CDR3 sequence: CASSYESAIVGVTQYF. CDR3 in DNA: TGTGCCAGCAGTTACGAATCGGCCATTGTAGGGGTGACCCAGTACTTC.

J is TRBJ2-1 and V is TRBV2, with 7 nucleotides matching TRBD1. Trimming cost V 3 bases and J 3 bases; bases outside gene matches: 8. This CDR3 has 16 amino acids. CDR1 is SNHLY, CDR2 FYNNEI, per germline. CDR3 residues: CASSELGDRGYNEQFF. DNA for the CDR3: TGTGCCAGCAGTGAGTTGGGGGACAGAGGCTACAATGAGCAGTTCTTC.

The chain combines TRBV5-1 with TRBJ2-1, with TRBD2 matching 7 bases. Germline assignment: CDR1 SGHRS and CDR2 YFSETQ. This CDR3 has 15 amino acids. The junction had 5 bases not matched to a gene; V was cut back by 1 base and J by 4 bases. This CDR3 reads CASSLMSSGYNEQFF. The CDR3 nucleotides are TGCGCCAGCAGCTTGATGTCTAGCGGTTACAATGAGCAGTTCTTC.

The V call is TRBV2, the J call TRBJ2-7, with D possibly called TRBD1 or TRBD2 (5 bases each). The CDR3 runs to 15 residues. Germline CDR1 reads SNHLY; CDR2 reads FYNNEI. Trimming removed 10 bases at V and 1 base at J, with 20 bases between. DNA for the CDR3: TGTGCCATTGAAAATGGGGGAGCAGCATCCTACGAGCAGTACTTC. Protein: CAIENGGAASYEQYF. Combining the CDR3 with reference TRBV2 and TRBJ2-7 gives the whole variable domain EPEVTQTPSHQVTQMGQEVILRCVPISNHLYFYWYRQILGQKVEFLVSFYNNEISEKSEIFDDQFSVERPDGSNFTLKIRSTKLEDSAMYFCAIENGGAASYEQYFGPGTRLTVT.

The V call is TRBV12-3 or TRBV12-4, the J call TRBJ2-7; TRBD1 matches at 7 bases. Trimming at V came to 8 bases and at J to 4 bases, leaving 8 bases not matched to a gene. The CDR3 has 13 amino acids. The CDR3, as DNA: TGTGCCAGCGGCGTCAGGGGGTTGTACGAGCAGTACTTC. Residues: CASGVRGLYEQYF.

The chain uses TRBV6-5 and TRBJ2-2; D not certain. The CDR3 has 15 amino acids. CDR1 is MNHEY, CDR2 SVGAGI, per germline. The V and J ends lost 4 bases and 1 base respectively, with 10 bases between them. The DNA of the CDR3 is TGTGCCAGCAGTTTAAGGGCAGGGAACACCGGGGAGCTGTTTTTT. Its protein is CASSLRAGNTGELFF.

V and J are TRBV6-5 and TRBJ2-7; TRBD2 matches at 7 bases. After removal of 2 bases from V and 7 bases from J, the junction contained 5 bases not matched to a gene. The length of the CDR3 is 13 residues. In germline, CDR1 is MNHEY, CDR2 SVGAGI. CDR3 sequence (DNA): TGTGCCAGCAGTTACGGAGGGGAGGGTGAGCAGTACTTC. This encodes CASSYGGEGEQYF.

This rearrangement joins TRBV2 to TRBJ2-1; 7 bases are shared with TRBD2. V shed 7 bases and J 0 bases; nucleotides not matched to a gene: 6. The CDR3 extends over 15 amino acids. The germline CDR1 and CDR2 sequences are SNHLY and FYNNEI. Written as DNA, the CDR3 is TGTGCCAGCATCCCGGGACTACGCTCCTACAATGAGCAGTTCTTC. Amino acid sequence: CASIPGLRSYNEQFF.